This T cell receptor (beta chain) was observed in a study of cytomegalovirus exposure and HLA in healthy donors. About the study: From donors who were HLA-typed, an early data release held 80 million to 85 million unique TCRs.

General study points: TCR association rates varied by HLA locus in a later analysis, with DRB1 highest and HLA-C lowest.

Points on this clone: Its antigen is currently unknown.

With 60 Vbeta and 13 Jbeta primers, the PCR was carried out. The assay was immunoSEQ multiplex PCR, and TCRdb's table has in-frame clones only and misses some. Of 120,000 or so clones in the sample, roughly four fifths were seen once. CDR1 and CDR2 from the germline V gene are SGHRS and YFSETQ. Germline trimming cut 3 bases from V and 6 bases from J; bases unmatched to any gene: 9. This CDR3 is built from 14 residues. The material sequenced was PBMCs. The V gene is TRBV5-1, the J gene TRBJ2-7; 7 bases are shared with TRBD1. This sequence was found in a male donor in good health and CMV-seropositive. CDR3: CASSSTSGTVEQYF. CDR3 DNA sequence: TGCGCCAGCAGCTCAACTTCCGGGACAGTCGAGCAGTACTTC.